These 19 T cell receptor beta chains were all obtained from the same sample, sequenced in a study of cytomegalovirus exposure and HLA in healthy donors. PCR amplification relied on 60 Vbeta primers (plus 13 Jbeta primers). Clones were sequenced by immunoSEQ multiplex PCR, and TCRdb holds only the in-frame ones, with some missing. This table holds 60,000 to 70,000 clones. The sequenced sample consisted of PBMCs. These receptors were obtained from a boy aged 5-17 years in good health and CMV-seronegative.

The genes are TRBV6-5 and TRBJ2-7, with 10 nucleotides matching TRBD1. V gave up 8 bases and J gave up 0 bases; unmatched junction bases: 7. Germline V gene sequence: CDR1 MNHEY, CDR2 SVGAGI. The CDR3 extends over 15 amino acids. The CDR3 reads CASSPGQGISYEQYF. Here the CDR3 DNA reads TGTGCCAGCTCCCCGGGACAGGGGATCTCCTACGAGCAGTACTTC.

V usage is TRBV6-1 and J usage is TRBJ2-6; no firm D call. The germline V gene has CDR1 MNHNS and CDR2 SASEGT. Trimming took off 7 bases at V and 1 base at J, with 5 bases between the two ends. This CDR3 contains 13 residues. The CDR3 loop is CASKSSGANVLTF. CDR3 sequence (DNA): TGTGCCAGCAAGAGTTCTGGGGCCAACGTCCTGACTTTC.

V is TRBV6-1 and J is TRBJ2-5; D is uncertain. V was clipped by 8 bases and J by 3 bases, with 16 bases between them. Germline CDR1 is MNHNS and CDR2 is SASEGT. The CDR3 contains 14 residues. CDR3 nucleotides: TGTGCCAGCTCCCGAGCGATCAGAGAAGAGACCCAGTACTTC. Its protein product is CASSRAIREETQYF.

The V and J genes are TRBV10-3 and TRBJ2-1, with TRBD2 matching 13 bases. The V and J ends lost 10 bases and 8 bases, in that order; junction bases with no gene match: 8. This CDR3 comprises 14 residues. Germline CDR1 is ENHRY and CDR2 is SYGVKD. The CDR3 DNA follows: TGTGCCACTTACCTCGGACTAGCGGGAGATGAGCAGTTCTTC. Amino acids: CATYLGLAGDEQFF.

The chain carries TRBV14 and TRBJ1-1, with D tentatively TRBD1 (5 bases). Germline lookup yields CDR1 SGHDN and CDR2 FVKESK. The CDR3 runs to 14 residues. Between the trimmed V and J ends, which lost 4 bases and 5 bases, there was a span of 14 bases. The CDR3 nucleotides are TGTGCCAGCAGCCCTTATCGGGGGAGGACTGAAGCTTTCTTT. As protein: CASSPYRGRTEAFF.

The chain couples TRBV25-1 to TRBJ2-5, with 7 bases that match TRBD2. This CDR3 has 14 amino acids. Germline assignment: CDR1 MGHDK and CDR2 SYGVNS. The trim removed 8 bases at V and 5 bases at J, leaving 11 bases unmatched. CDR3 residues: CASLPRGVGETQYF. The CDR3 DNA reads as TGTGCCAGCCTCCCCCGGGGGGTCGGCGAGACCCAGTACTTC.

The chain combines TRBV15 with TRBJ1-2, with 12 bases fitting TRBD1. There are 15 residues in the CDR3. Germline V gene data show CDR1 as LNHNV and CDR2 as YYDKDF (reference sequence). Trimming at V came to 1 base and at J to 8 bases, leaving 5 bases not matched to a gene. CDR3 sequence reads: CATSRAGQGAPGYTF. As DNA, the CDR3 is TGTGCCACCAGCAGAGCGGGACAGGGGGCGCCCGGCTACACCTTC.

V is TRBV10-3 and J is TRBJ1-1; TRBD1 matches 8 bases. The trim removed 7 bases at V and 5 bases at J, leaving 6 bases unmatched. Germline CDR1 and CDR2: ENHRY and SYGVKD. CDR3 size: 13 residues. The CDR3 bases are TGTGCCATCACTGACAGGGGAAGGACTGAAGCTTTCTTT. Encoded protein: CAITDRGRTEAFF.

The gene calls are TRBV28 and TRBJ1-2, with 10 bases matching TRBD1. The CDR3 extends over 12 amino acids. CDR1 and CDR2 from the germline V gene are MDHEN and SYDVKM. The trim removed 10 bases at V and 5 bases at J, leaving 4 bases unmatched. The CDR3: CATGQGEYGYTF. The DNA for the CDR3 is TGTGCCACCGGACAGGGGGAATATGGCTACACCTTC.

The chain uses TRBV30 and TRBJ2-3, with TRBD1 matching 11 bases. This CDR3 contains 15 residues. Trimming at V came to 2 bases and at J to 6 bases, leaving 7 bases not matched to a gene. CDR1 and CDR2 (germline): GTSNPN, SVGIG (reference sequence). The CDR3: CAWSFGQGAVDTQYF. The DNA of the CDR3 is TGTGCCTGGAGTTTTGGACAGGGGGCAGTGGATACGCAGTATTTT.

This chain links TRBV2 with TRBJ1-2, with D possibly TRBD1 on 5 matching bases. Germline assignment: CDR1 SNHLY and CDR2 FYNNEI. CDR3 length: 15 residues. V lost 4 bases to trimming and J lost 8 bases, with 20 bases between them. CDR3 region: CASSGAPSGGTGYTF. The CDR3, as DNA: TGTGCCAGCAGTGGGGCCCCCTCTGGGGGGACCGGCTACACCTTC.

The chain recombines TRBV19 with TRBJ1-1, with TRBD1 matching over 8 bases. The CDR3 runs to 20 residues. Germline loops: CDR1 LNHDA, CDR2 SQIVND (reference sequence). CDR3 protein: CAGVFRQGIGVLGFNTEAFF. Written as DNA, the CDR3 is TGTGCGGGGGTTTTTAGACAGGGGATTGGAGTGTTGGGCTTCAACACTGAAGCTTTCTTT.

The V call is TRBV7-3, the J call TRBJ1-2; a weak D match, TRBD1 (6 bases). Germline CDR1 is SGHTA and CDR2 is FQGTGA. V was cut by 0 bases and J by 4 bases, with 12 bases left in between. CDR3 length: 15 amino acids. In DNA form, the CDR3 reads TGTGCCAGCAGCTTAACGGGGGCGTCTGGCTATGGCTACACCTTC. This encodes CASSLTGASGYGYTF.

This rearrangement joins TRBV7-8 to TRBJ1-2; a weak D match, TRBD1 (5 bases). Trimming stripped 1 base from V and 4 bases from J, with 7 bases between. Germline loops: CDR1 SGHVS, CDR2 FQNEAQ. CDR3 size: 13 residues. CDR3 DNA sequence: TGTGCCAGCAGCTTAGACCAGGGCTATGGCTACACCTTC. Protein: CASSLDQGYGYTF.

CDR3 nucleotide sequence: TGTGCCAGCAGCTTAGAACAGTTCTATGGCTACACCTTC. This gives the protein CASSLEQFYGYTF. The chain combines TRBV7-2 with TRBJ1-2; D gene uncertain. V lost 1 base and J lost 4, with 7 bases in between. The CDR3 has 13 residues. CDR1 and CDR2 from the germline V gene are SGHTA and FQGNSA.

The chain has TRBV7-2 and TRBJ1-6, with D uncertain. Trimming took 7 bases from V and 12 from J, leaving 10 bases between them. CDR1 SGHTA and CDR2 FQGNSA come from the germline V gene. CDR3 length equals 11 residues. CDR3 protein: CASTNSKPLHF. CDR3 sequence (DNA): TGTGCCAGCACTAACAGCAAACCCCTCCACTTT.

J is TRBJ2-2 and V is TRBV5-4, with 13 nucleotides matching TRBD2. The CDR3 loop spans 17 amino acids. From germline, CDR1 is SGHNT and CDR2 YYREEE (reference sequence). V gave up 3 bases and J gave up 6 bases; unmatched junction bases: 8. The DNA for the CDR3 is TGTGCCAGCAGCTCTAGGCCGGGACTAGCGGGATCCGGGGAGCTGTTTTTT. It yields the protein CASSSRPGLAGSGELFF.

The V call is TRBV10-3, the J call TRBJ2-3; 10 nucleotides match TRBD2. CDR1 is ENHRY, CDR2 SYGVKD, per germline. Trimming removed 6 bases from V and 7 bases from J; junction bases left unmatched: 4. The CDR3 is made up of 13 amino acids. CDR3 DNA: TGTGCCATCAGGACTAGCGGGCAGAATACGCAGTATTTT. Translation gives CAIRTSGQNTQYF.

The gene calls are TRBV4-1 and TRBJ1-2; D is ambiguous. V lost 2 bases and J 0 bases, leaving 7 bases between the germline ends. The CDR3 consists of 14 residues. The germline gives CDR1 MGHRA, CDR2 YSYEKL. The CDR3 DNA reads TGCGCCAGCAGCCAAACAGTATCTAACTATGGCTACACCTTC. This encodes CASSQTVSNYGYTF.